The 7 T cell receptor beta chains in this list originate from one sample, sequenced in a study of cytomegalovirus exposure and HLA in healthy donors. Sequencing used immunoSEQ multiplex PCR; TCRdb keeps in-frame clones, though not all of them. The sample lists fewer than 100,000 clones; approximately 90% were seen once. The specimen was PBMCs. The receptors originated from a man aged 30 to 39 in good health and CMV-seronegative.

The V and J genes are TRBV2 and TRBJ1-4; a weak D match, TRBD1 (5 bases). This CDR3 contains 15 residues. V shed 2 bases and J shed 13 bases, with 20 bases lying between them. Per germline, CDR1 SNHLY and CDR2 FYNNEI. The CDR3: CASSERQGGIGGLFF. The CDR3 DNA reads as TGTGCCAGCAGTGAAAGACAAGGAGGGATCGGGGGACTGTTTTTT.

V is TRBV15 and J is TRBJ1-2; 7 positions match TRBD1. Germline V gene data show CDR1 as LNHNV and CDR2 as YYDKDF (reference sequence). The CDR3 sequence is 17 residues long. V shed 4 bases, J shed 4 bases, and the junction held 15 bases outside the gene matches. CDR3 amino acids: CATSKTPGTALIYGYTF. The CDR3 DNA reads TGTGCCACCAGCAAAACTCCCGGGACAGCACTCATCTATGGCTACACCTTC.

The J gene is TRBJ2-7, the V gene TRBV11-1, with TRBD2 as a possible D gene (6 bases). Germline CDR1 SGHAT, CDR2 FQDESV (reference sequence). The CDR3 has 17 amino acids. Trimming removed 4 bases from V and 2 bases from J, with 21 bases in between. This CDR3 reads CASSSSDLATGAYEQYF. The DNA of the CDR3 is TGTGCCAGCAGCTCCTCCGATCTAGCCACGGGGGCCTACGAGCAGTACTTC.

DNA of the CDR3: TGTGCCAGCAGGGGGCGTCTGACTGAAGCTTTCTTT. Translated, it gives CASRGRLTEAFF. The chain recombines TRBV28 with TRBJ1-1; TRBD1 is a possible D gene (5 bases). Germline lookup yields CDR1 MDHEN and CDR2 SYDVKM. This CDR3 comprises 12 residues. The germline V and J ends were trimmed by 6 bases and 5 bases, with 10 bases remaining between them.

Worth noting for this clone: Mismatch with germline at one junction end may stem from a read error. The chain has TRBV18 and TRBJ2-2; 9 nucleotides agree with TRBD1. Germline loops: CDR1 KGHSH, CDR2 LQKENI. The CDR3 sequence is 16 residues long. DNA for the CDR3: TGTGCCGGCTCACCAGGACAGGGGCCTTGGACCGGGGAGCTGTTTTTT. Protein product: CAGSPGQGPWTGELFF.

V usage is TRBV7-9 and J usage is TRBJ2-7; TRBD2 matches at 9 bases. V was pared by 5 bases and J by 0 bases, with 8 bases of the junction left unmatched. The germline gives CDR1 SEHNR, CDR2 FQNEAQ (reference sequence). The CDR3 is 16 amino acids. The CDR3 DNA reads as TGTGCCAGCAGCCAAATAGCGGGGGCAAGCTCCTACGAGCAGTACTTC. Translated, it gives CASSQIAGASSYEQYF.

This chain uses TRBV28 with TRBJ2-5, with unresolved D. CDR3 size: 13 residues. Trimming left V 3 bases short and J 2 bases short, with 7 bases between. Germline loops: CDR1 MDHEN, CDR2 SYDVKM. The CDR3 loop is CASSFLQQETQYF. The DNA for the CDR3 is TGTGCCAGCAGTTTCTTACAACAAGAGACCCAGTACTTC.